Listed below are T cell receptor beta chains from one sample, sequenced in a study of blood T cell repertoires in COVID-19. Assay used: immunoSEQ multiplex PCR; TCRdb lists only in-frame clones, some missing. The sample records about 110,000 clones, approximately 85% being singletons. The sample taken for sequencing was peripheral blood. The source of these receptors is a man aged 45-65 years with acute or convalescent COVID-19. CDR3s include the opening cysteine and the closing phenylalanine or tryptophan. A D gene is named only where the DNA matches it firmly. Clone size is shown for a subset of rows, as once, few, many or a class of expanded clone.

TRBD1 | TRBJ1-1 | TRBV6-5 | once | 15 | TGTGCCAGCGGGTCCGGGACAGGGTTTTTTTCTGAAGCTTTCTTT | CASGSGTGFFSEAFF
. | TRBJ1-4 | TRBV10-2 | . | 15 | TGCGCCAGCAGTGCCCAGGGTGGAACTAATGAAAAACTGTTTTTT | CASSAQGGTNEKLFF
TRBD1 | TRBJ1-2 | TRBV28 | . | 13 | TGTGCCAGCAGCACCGGGACAGGGTTTGGCTACACCTTC | CASSTGTGFGYTF
. | TRBJ2-6 | TRBV9 | . | 15 | TGTGCCAGCAGCGAACAGGGAACGGGGGCCAACGTCCTGACTTTC | CASSEQGTGANVLTF
TRBD2 | TRBJ2-5 | TRBV7-9 | . | 16 | TGTGCCAGCAGCTCGGACCTGGGACTAGCCCAAGAGACCCAGTACTTC | CASSSDLGLAQETQYF
. | TRBJ2-3 | TRBV5-1 | . | 13 | TGCGCCAGCAGCTTGGATCTAGAGGGAACGCAGTATTTT | CASSLDLEGTQYF
. | TRBJ1-1 | TRBV18 | . | 13 | TGTGCCAGCTCACCACTGGAAAGCGCTGAAGCTTTCTTT | CASSPLESAEAFF
TRBD1 | TRBJ1-2 | TRBV28 | . | 14 | TGTGCCAGCAGTCCATTGACAGGGGGCGACGGCTACACCTTC | CASSPLTGGDGYTF
. | TRBJ1-5 | TRBV12-3/TRBV12-4 | . | 12 | TGTGCCAGCAGTTGGGGGGGCGGGCCCCAGCATTTT | CASSWGGGPQHF
TRBD2 | TRBJ2-3 | TRBV15 | . | 16 | TGTGCCACCAGCCCATTACTAGCGGGGTCCACAGATACGCAGTATTTT | CATSPLLAGSTDTQYF
. | TRBJ2-1 | TRBV24-1 | . | 14 | TGTGCCACCAGTGATTTGGGGCGTGCGAATGAGCAGTTCTTC | CATSDLGRANEQFF
. | TRBJ1-4 | TRBV28 | . | 16 | TGTGCCAGCAGCGGTCAGGGGACGGGCACTAATGAAAAACTGTTTTTT | CASSGQGTGTNEKLFF
. | TRBJ2-7 | TRBV6-5 | . | 15 | TGTGCCAGCAGAGACGGGGGGACATACTCCTACGAGCAGTACTTC | CASRDGGTYSYEQYF
TRBD1 | TRBJ1-4 | TRBV30 | . | 11 | TGTGCCTGGACGACAGGGTCAAAACTGTTTTTT | CAWTTGSKLFF
TRBD1 | TRBJ1-1 | TRBV9 | once | 14 | TGTGCCAGCAGCGCGGAACAGGGGGTAGCTGAAGCTTTCTTT | CASSAEQGVAEAFF
TRBD2 | TRBJ2-2 | TRBV5-1 | once | 13 | TGCGCCAGCAGCTGGACTAGCACCGGGGAGCTGTTTTTT | CASSWTSTGELFF
TRBD1 | TRBJ1-2 | TRBV30 | . | 14 | TGTGCCGTGGGGCCAGGGGGTCTCAGCTATGGCTACACCTTC | CAVGPGGLSYGYTF
TRBD2 | TRBJ2-1 | TRBV18 | . | 17 | TGTGCCAGCTCACCACCGTACGGGACTAGTGACCACAATGAGCAGTTCTTC | CASSPPYGTSDHNEQFF
TRBD2 | TRBJ2-5 | TRBV9 | . | 14 | TGTGCCAGCAGCCGGGGGGGGTACCAAGAGACCCAGTACTTC | CASSRGGYQETQYF
TRBD2 | TRBJ2-5 | TRBV4-1 | . | 18 | TGCGCCAGCAGCCAAGATGGCCAGACTAGCGGGAGTGGAGAGACCCAGTACTTC | CASSQDGQTSGSGETQYF
. | TRBJ2-5 | TRBV24-1 | once | 14 | TGTGCCACCAGTGATTCAGGGTGGGGAGAGACCCAGTACTTC | CATSDSGWGETQYF
. | TRBJ2-3 | TRBV5-1 | once | 12 | TGCGCCAGCAGCCCCAGGGCAGATACGCAGTATTTT | CASSPRADTQYF
. | TRBJ1-5 | TRBV12-3/TRBV12-4 | . | 13 | TGTGCCAGCAGTTTATTAAGCAATCAGCCCCAGCATTTT | CASSLLSNQPQHF
TRBD1 | TRBJ1-2 | TRBV10-3 | . | 15 | TGTGCCATCAGTGAGGCCGACAGGGTGGGAGGCGGCTACACCTTC | CAISEADRVGGGYTF
. | TRBJ1-1 | TRBV6-5 | . | 14 | TGTGCCAGCAAGTCCCCGACAGTTAACACTGAAGCTTTCTTT | CASKSPTVNTEAFF
. | TRBJ1-6 | TRBV10-3 | . | 16 | TGTGCCATCAGTGAGAAGAACGGGACAACTGTATCACCCCTCCACTTT | CAISEKNGTTVSPLHF
TRBD1 | TRBJ2-2 | TRBV11-2 | . | 15 | TGTGCCAGCAGCTTAGAATCCGGGACAGCCGGGGAGCTGTTTTTT | CASSLESGTAGELFF
TRBD2 | TRBJ2-1 | TRBV6-5 | . | 15 | TGTGCCAGCAGCCCGGGGACTAGCGGTTACAATGAGCAGTTCTTC | CASSPGTSGYNEQFF
. | TRBJ1-5 | TRBV5-6 | . | 15 | TGTGCCAGCAGCCCGAGGCCGGGTGCCAATCAGCCCCAGCATTTT | CASSPRPGANQPQHF
. | TRBJ1-4 | TRBV5-6 | . | 15 | TGTGCCAGCAGCTTGGTCAGGGGTACTAATGAAAAACTGTTTTTT | CASSLVRGTNEKLFF
. | TRBJ1-1 | TRBV4-1 | . | 12 | TGCGCCAGCAGCCAAGACCGGGCTGAAGCTTTCTTT | CASSQDRAEAFF
. | TRBJ1-2 | TRBV3-1/TRBV3-2 | . | 14 | TGTGCCAGCAGTCGCGACAGACCTCTTTATGGCTACACCTTC | CASSRDRPLYGYTF
TRBD2 | TRBJ2-1 | TRBV4-2 | . | 15 | TGTGCCAGCAGCCAAGGACTAGCGGGGGACAATGAGCAGTTCTTC | CASSQGLAGDNEQFF
. | TRBJ2-7 | TRBV5-1 | few | 12 | TGCGCCAGCAGCATAGGGGACTACGAGCAGTACTTC | CASSIGDYEQYF
. | TRBJ2-1 | TRBV11-3 | . | 15 | TGTGCCAGCAGCTTACCGAGGGCAGCTTACAATGAGCAGTTCTTC | CASSLPRAAYNEQFF
. | TRBJ1-1 | TRBV5-4 | . | 15 | TGTGCCAGCAGCGAAGGGGGGGGCAGTGCCACTGAAGCTTTCTTT | CASSEGGGSATEAFF
. | TRBJ2-1 | TRBV5-1 | few | 14 | TGCGCCAGCAGCTTGGGAGGACAGCACAATGAGCAGTTCTTC | CASSLGGQHNEQFF
. | TRBJ2-5 | TRBV6-5 | . | 12 | TGTGCCACCTCGATTACGGGGGAGACCCAGTACTTC | CATSITGETQYF
. | TRBJ1-6 | TRBV6-5 | . | 14 | TGTGCCAGCAGTACCACAGGGCTTGATTCACCCCTCCACTTT | CASSTTGLDSPLHF
. | TRBJ2-3 | TRBV6-2/TRBV6-3 | . | 12 | TGTGCCAGCAGTTCTAGCGAGGATACGCAGTATTTT | CASSSSEDTQYF
. | TRBJ2-7 | TRBV29-1 | few | 15 | TGCAGCGTTCGGATGATGAGCGGACCAGGGGAGCAGCAGTACTTC | CSVRMMSGPGEQQYF
TRBD1 | TRBJ1-6 | TRBV27 | once | 20 | TGTGCCAGCAGTTTATCAAGACAGGGGCGCGAGGGACTCTATAATTCACCCCTCCACTTT | CASSLSRQGREGLYNSPLHF
TRBD1 | TRBJ2-2 | TRBV10-3 | . | 14 | TGTGCCATCAGGCGACAGGGGAACACCGGGGAGCTGTTTTTT | CAIRRQGNTGELFF
. | TRBJ2-1 | TRBV5-1 | . | 14 | TGCGCCAGCAGCGGTTCGGGAATCTACAATGAGCAGTTCTTC | CASSGSGIYNEQFF